This TCR beta chain is from a study of blood T cell repertoires in COVID-19. V lost 2 bases and J lost 2; bases outside the gene matches: 13. The V gene's germline CDR1 is MGHRA and CDR2 YSYEKL. The CDR3 totals 18 residues. Libraries were prepared by immunoSEQ multiplex PCR; TCRdb keeps only in-frame clonotypes and omits some of them. The table lists about 160,000 clones, around 84% of them singletons. Specimen: peripheral blood. The chain links TRBV4-1 to TRBJ2-3, with 7 bases that match TRBD1. The sequence was obtained from a human donor with acute or convalescent COVID-19. The donor label of this sample is uncertain. CDR3 nucleotides: TGCGCCAGCAGCCAATCGCCCCTGACAGGGAAGGACACAGATACGCAGTATTTT. Translated, it gives CASSQSPLTGKDTDTQYF.